Shown below are 19 T cell receptor beta chains from a single sample sequenced in a study of beta chain features in type 1 diabetes. Study-wide findings and caveats: Shortening of TCRB CDR3s, moderate but significant, appeared in all four CD4+ subsets of Type 1 diabetes patients.

The isolated RNA, all of it, was reverse transcribed, so expressed TCRB transcripts were what got sequenced. Repertoires were generated with immunoSEQ multiplex PCR, while TCRdb's copy carries only in-frame clones and drops some. The repertoire consists of approximately 150,000 clones, with 10% to 15% occurring once and the leading ten covering roughly 1.4%. The antigens these receptors bind are not known. The sequenced sample was central memory CD4+ T cells from blood. Every receptor here comes from a man between 18 and 29 years old with type 1 diabetes.

The chain carries TRBV28 and TRBJ2-7; D might be TRBD1 (8 bases). The CDR3 sequence is 14 residues long. Trimming left V 8 bases short and J 2 bases short, with 16 bases between. Germline V gene data show CDR1 as MDHEN and CDR2 as SYDVKM. For the CDR3, the DNA is TGTGCCAGCCAAGGACAGGGAGGGCCCTACGAGCAGTACTTC. Protein sequence: CASQGQGGPYEQYF.

This clone was seen only a few times. J is TRBJ1-1 and V is TRBV9; D remains unclear. This CDR3 has 13 residues. Germline loops: CDR1 SGDLS, CDR2 YYNGEE. V lost 0 bases, J lost 13 bases, and 16 bases lay in between. The CDR3 loop reads CASSVAPDVLGFF. In nucleotides, the CDR3 is TGTGCCAGCAGCGTAGCCCCGGACGTCTTAGGTTTCTTT.

This clone has only a few counts. The chain uses TRBV5-1 and TRBJ2-3, with a possible D match to TRBD1 (6 bases). The CDR3 length is 15 residues. The germline CDR1 and CDR2 sequences are SGHRS and YFSETQ. V lost 4 bases to trimming and J lost 2 bases, with 14 bases between them. For the CDR3, the DNA is TGCGCCAGCAGCGTTCAGGGGTCGGACACAGATACGCAGTATTTT. Its translation: CASSVQGSDTDTQYF.

There are many counts of this clone. This rearrangement joins TRBV5-4 to TRBJ2-4; 8 bases align to TRBD1. The trim removed 4 bases at V and 7 bases at J, leaving 10 bases unmatched. This CDR3 contains 15 residues. CDR1 is SGHNT and CDR2 is YYREEE in the germline V gene (reference sequence). The DNA for the CDR3 is TGTGCCAGCAGCCCTGAACTTCAGGGGGCGAACATTCAGTACTTC. As protein: CASSPELQGANIQYF.

This chain connects TRBV11-3 to TRBJ1-1; D remains unclear. The CDR3 consists of 14 residues. The germline gives CDR1 SGHNT, CDR2 YENEEA. Between the trimmed V and J ends, which lost 2 bases and 0 bases, there was a span of 7 bases. CDR3 residues: CASSLSGLNTEAFF. CDR3 DNA sequence: TGTGCCAGCAGCTTATCAGGCCTGAACACTGAAGCTTTCTTT. The variable domain in full, with the rest retrieved from reference TRBV11-3 and TRBJ1-1, is EAGVVQSPRYKIIEKKQPVAFWCNPISGHNTLYWYLQNLGQGPELLIRYENEEAVDDSQLPKDRFSAERLKGVDSTLKIQPAELGDSAVYLCASSLSGLNTEAFFGQGTRLTVV.

The V call is TRBV6-4, the J call TRBJ1-1; TRBD1 agrees at 8 bases. The ends lost 6 bases at V and 1 base at J; junction bases unmatched: 7. This CDR3 contains 15 residues. Germline CDR1 MRHNA, CDR2 SNTAGT. CDR3 sequence reads: CASRPSGTGNTEAFF. The CDR3 DNA reads TGTGCCAGCAGACCTTCCGGGACAGGGAACACTGAAGCTTTCTTT.

V is TRBV19 and J is TRBJ1-5, with D unresolved. Germline V gene data show CDR1 as LNHDA and CDR2 as SQIVND (reference sequence). V lost 3 bases, J lost 6 bases, and 21 bases lay in between. CDR3 length: 17 residues. The CDR3 reads CASSIWMRNGERQPQHF. The DNA for the CDR3 is TGTGCCAGTAGTATTTGGATGCGGAATGGGGAACGTCAGCCCCAGCATTTT.

The rearrangement joins TRBV7-3 to TRBJ1-1; no clear D. Between the trimmed V and J ends, which lost 6 bases and 1 base, there was a span of 12 bases. This CDR3 region has 14 residues. Per the germline V gene, CDR1 is SGHTA and CDR2 is FQGTGA. The DNA for the CDR3 is TGTGCCAGCAGGGCGGGATCGGCGAACACTGAAGCTTTCTTT. This gives the protein CASRAGSANTEAFF.

This clone was detected only a few times. The chain combines TRBV10-3 with TRBJ1-4; no firm D call. Germline loops: CDR1 ENHRY, CDR2 SYGVKD. V lost 3 bases to trimming and J lost 0 bases, with 5 bases between them. The CDR3 runs 14 residues. The CDR3 DNA reads as TGTGCCATCAGTGACCAGGCAACTAATGAAAAACTGTTTTTT. This encodes CAISDQATNEKLFF.

This clone was seen a few times. This sample also contains other DNA sequences that code for the same CDR3. The chain combines TRBV30 with TRBJ1-1; 11 bases map to TRBD1. This CDR3 comprises 16 residues. Trimming removed 8 bases from V and 0 bases from J; junction bases left unmatched: 11. CDR1 and CDR2 from the germline V gene are GTSNPN and SVGIG (reference sequence). CDR3 residues: CARQRTGGLMNTEAFF. The DNA for the CDR3 is TGTGCCCGACAGCGGACAGGGGGCCTCATGAACACTGAAGCTTTCTTT.

Many counts were recorded for this clone. The J gene is TRBJ2-5, the V gene TRBV7-2; D unresolved. V lost 3 bases to trimming and J lost 2 bases, with 10 bases between them. Germline CDR1 is SGHTA and CDR2 is FQGNSA. CDR3 length: 14 residues. The chain's CDR3 is CASSLTRDQETQYF. The DNA of the CDR3 is TGTGCCAGCAGCTTGACCAGAGATCAAGAGACCCAGTACTTC.

The sample holds a few counts of this clone. The V gene is TRBV27, the J gene TRBJ2-5; TRBD2 matches at 12 bases. The germline V gene encodes CDR1 MNHEY and CDR2 SMNVEV (reference sequence). The CDR3 extends over 16 amino acids. V lost 6 bases, J lost 7 bases, and 12 bases stayed unmatched. In DNA, the CDR3 is TGTGCCAGCAGCAAACTAACCGGGACTAGCGGGTGGACCCAGTACTTC. Translating it yields CASSKLTGTSGWTQYF.

This rearrangement joins TRBV7-2 to TRBJ1-4; D remains ambiguous. The V and J ends lost 6 bases and 3 bases respectively, with 5 bases between them. Germline V gene data show CDR1 as SGHTA and CDR2 as FQGNSA. This CDR3 comprises 12 residues. The CDR3 DNA sequence: TGTGCCAGCAGGCGAGCTAATGAAAAACTGTTTTTT. Protein sequence: CASRRANEKLFF. The complete variable domain, with remaining parts taken from reference TRBV7-2 and TRBJ1-4, reads GAGVSQSPSNKVTEKGKDVELRCDPISGHTALYWYRQSLGQGLEFLIYFQGNSAPDKSGLPSDRFSAERTGGSVSTLTIQRTQQEDSAVYLCASRRANEKLFFGSGTQLSVL.

This clone came up many times. This chain uses TRBV7-9 with TRBJ1-5; D unresolved. This CDR3 contains 14 residues. Germline CDR1 SEHNR, CDR2 FQNEAQ (reference sequence). Trimming removed 3 bases from V and 6 bases from J, with 12 bases in between. CDR3 coding DNA: TGTGCCAGCAGCTTCGGAGGAAGAGGTCAGCCCCAGCATTTT. It is translated as CASSFGGRGQPQHF.

The table lists this clone with a few counts. Other DNA sequences of this sample code for an identical CDR3. The CDR3 loop is CSVGLAGGSTDTQYF. CDR3 nucleotide sequence: TGCAGCGTTGGGCTAGCGGGGGGTAGCACAGATACGCAGTATTTT. This chain joins TRBV29-1 and TRBJ2-3; TRBD2 aligns across 11 bases. CDR1 is SQVTM and CDR2 is ANQGSEA in the germline V gene. With V trimmed by 4 bases and J by 0 bases, 3 bases remained unmatched. The CDR3 has 15 residues.

This clone was recorded a few times. V usage is TRBV4-1 and J usage is TRBJ2-7, with 10 nucleotides matching TRBD2. The germline V gene encodes CDR1 MGHRA and CDR2 YSYEKL. Unmatched junction bases numbered 13, after V lost 0 bases and J lost 2 bases. There are 19 residues in the CDR3. In DNA form, the CDR3 reads TGCGCCAGCAGCCAAGATATTCGCCTAGCGGGGGCATCAACCTACGAGCAGTACTTC. Its protein is CASSQDIRLAGASTYEQYF.

This clone was counted only a few times. V and J are TRBV18 and TRBJ2-7; D tentatively fits TRBD1 or TRBD2 (5 bases each). The CDR3 length is 13 residues. Trimming stripped 2 bases from V and 3 bases from J, with 8 bases between. Germline V lookup: CDR1 KGHSH, CDR2 LQKENI. The DNA of the CDR3 is TGTGCCAGCTCACCAGAGGGGCTCTACGAGCAGTACTTC. Translation: CASSPEGLYEQYF. Drawing the rest from reference TRBV18 and TRBJ2-7, the complete variable domain is NAGVMQNPRHLVRRRGQEARLRCSPMKGHSHVYWYRQLPEEGLKFMVYLQKENIIDESGMPKERFSAEFPKEGPSILRIQQVVRGDSAAYFCASSPEGLYEQYFGPGTRLTVT.

The chain has TRBV9 and TRBJ2-7; TRBD1 matches 9 bases. The CDR3 spans 15 residues. Trimming at V came to 3 bases and at J to 4 bases, leaving 8 bases not matched to a gene. Germline CDR1 SGDLS, CDR2 YYNGEE. The CDR3 nucleotides read TGTGCCAGCAGCGGGGGACGGGACAGGGCTTACGAGCAGTACTTC. Amino acid sequence: CASSGGRDRAYEQYF. Variable domain in full (rest from reference TRBV9 and TRBJ2-7): DSGVTQTPKHLITATGQRVTLRCSPRSGDLSVYWYQQSLDQGLQFLIQYYNGEERAKGNILERFSAQQFPDLHSELNLSSLELGDSALYFCASSGGRDRAYEQYFGPGTRLTVT.

This clone came up a few times. The chain carries TRBV30 and TRBJ2-1; TRBD2 aligns across 9 bases. CDR3 length: 15 amino acids. With V trimmed by 3 bases and J by 5 bases, 8 bases remained unmatched. Germline lookup yields CDR1 GTSNPN and CDR2 SVGIG (reference sequence). Written as DNA, the CDR3 is TGTGCCTGGAGGGTTCTAGCGGGGATACACAATGAGCAGTTCTTC. The encoded protein is CAWRVLAGIHNEQFF.